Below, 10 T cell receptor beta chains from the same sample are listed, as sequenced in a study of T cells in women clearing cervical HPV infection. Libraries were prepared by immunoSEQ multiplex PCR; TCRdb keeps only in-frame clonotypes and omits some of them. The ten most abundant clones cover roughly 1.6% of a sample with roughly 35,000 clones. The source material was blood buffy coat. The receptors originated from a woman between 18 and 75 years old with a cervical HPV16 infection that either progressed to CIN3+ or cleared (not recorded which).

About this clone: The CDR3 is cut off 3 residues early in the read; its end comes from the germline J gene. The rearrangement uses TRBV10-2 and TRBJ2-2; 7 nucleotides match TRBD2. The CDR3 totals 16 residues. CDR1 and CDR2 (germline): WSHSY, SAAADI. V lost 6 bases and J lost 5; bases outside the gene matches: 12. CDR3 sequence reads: CASRTRTRGETGELFF. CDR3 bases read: TGCGCCAGCAGGACCCGGACTAGGGGTGAAACCGGGGAG.

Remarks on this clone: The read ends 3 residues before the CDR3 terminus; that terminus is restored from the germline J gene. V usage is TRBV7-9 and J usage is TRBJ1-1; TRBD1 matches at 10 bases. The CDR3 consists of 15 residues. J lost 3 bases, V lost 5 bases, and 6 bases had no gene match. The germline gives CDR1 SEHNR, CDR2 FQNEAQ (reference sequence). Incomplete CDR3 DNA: TGTGCCAGCAGCCACCGGGACAGGGGTGACACTGAA. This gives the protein CASSHRDRGDTE. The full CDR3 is CASSHRDRGDTEAFF.

The CDR3 reads CASRRGTSEESPEQFF. The covered CDR3 bases are TGTGCCAGCCGTCGGGGGACTAGCGAGGAGTCCCCTGAG. The rearrangement links TRBV2 to TRBJ2-1; 10 positions agree with TRBD2. Read sequence stops 3 residues before the CDR3 end, and the germline J gene provides the missing end. CDR1 and CDR2 from the germline V gene are SNHLY and FYNNEI. The CDR3 extends over 16 amino acids. J lost 9 bases, V lost 8 bases, and 16 bases had no gene match.

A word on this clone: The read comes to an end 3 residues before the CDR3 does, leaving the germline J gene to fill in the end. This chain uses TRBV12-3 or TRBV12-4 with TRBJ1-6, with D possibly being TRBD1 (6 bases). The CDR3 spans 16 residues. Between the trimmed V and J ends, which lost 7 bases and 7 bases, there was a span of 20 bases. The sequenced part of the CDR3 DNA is TGTGCCAGCAACCTCTCCGGGGGGGCGCGGAATTCACCC. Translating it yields CASNLSGGARNSP. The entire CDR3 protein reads CASNLSGGARNSPLHF.

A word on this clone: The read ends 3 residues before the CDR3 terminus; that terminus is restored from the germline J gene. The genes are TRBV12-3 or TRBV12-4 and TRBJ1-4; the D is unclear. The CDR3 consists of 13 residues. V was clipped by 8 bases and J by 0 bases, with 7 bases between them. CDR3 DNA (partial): TGTGCCAGCGGTCAGTCAACTAATGAAAAA. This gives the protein CASGQSTNEK. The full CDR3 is CASGQSTNEKLFF.

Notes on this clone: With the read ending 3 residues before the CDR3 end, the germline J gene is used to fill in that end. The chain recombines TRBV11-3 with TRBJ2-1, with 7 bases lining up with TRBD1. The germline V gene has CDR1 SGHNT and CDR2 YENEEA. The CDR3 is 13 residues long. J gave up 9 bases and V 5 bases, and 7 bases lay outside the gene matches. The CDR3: CASSNRGEGEQFF. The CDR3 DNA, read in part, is TGTGCCAGCAGCAACAGGGGCGAGGGTGAG.

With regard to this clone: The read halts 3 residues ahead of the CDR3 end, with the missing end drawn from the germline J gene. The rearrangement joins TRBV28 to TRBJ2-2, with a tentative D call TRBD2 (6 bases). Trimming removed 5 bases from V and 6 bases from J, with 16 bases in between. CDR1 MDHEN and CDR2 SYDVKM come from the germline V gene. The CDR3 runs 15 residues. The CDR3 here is CASSIYRGGSGELFF. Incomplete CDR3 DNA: TGTGCCAGCAGTATTTATAGGGGAGGATCCGGGGAG.

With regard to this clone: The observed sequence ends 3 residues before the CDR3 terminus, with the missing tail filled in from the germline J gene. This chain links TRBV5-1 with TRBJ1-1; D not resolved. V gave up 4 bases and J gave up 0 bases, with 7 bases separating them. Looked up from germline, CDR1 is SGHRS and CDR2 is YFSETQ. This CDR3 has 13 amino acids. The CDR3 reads CASSGPMNTEAFF. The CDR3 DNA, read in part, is TGCGCCAGCAGCGGGCCGATGAACACTGAA.

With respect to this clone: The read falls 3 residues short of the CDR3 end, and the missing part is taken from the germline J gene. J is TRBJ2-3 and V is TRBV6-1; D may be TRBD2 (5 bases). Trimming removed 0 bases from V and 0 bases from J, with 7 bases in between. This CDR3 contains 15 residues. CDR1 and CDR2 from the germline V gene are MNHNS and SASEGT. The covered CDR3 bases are TGTGCCAGCAGTGAAGCGCGGGCCAGCACAGATACG. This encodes CASSEARASTDT. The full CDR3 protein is CASSEARASTDTQYF.

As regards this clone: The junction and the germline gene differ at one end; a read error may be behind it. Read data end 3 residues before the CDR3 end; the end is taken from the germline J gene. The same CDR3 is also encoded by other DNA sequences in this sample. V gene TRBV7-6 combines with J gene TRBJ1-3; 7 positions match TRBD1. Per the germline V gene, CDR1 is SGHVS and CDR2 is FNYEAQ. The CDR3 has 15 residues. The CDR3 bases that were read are TGTGCCAGTCGGGACAGTTTGAGCTCTGGAAACACA. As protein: CASRDSLSSGNT. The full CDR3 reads CASRDSLSSGNTIYF.